This TCR beta chain comes out of a study of identical twins. This clonotype was seen repeatedly, ten times or more. No antigen is known for it. V was clipped by 5 bases and J by 2 bases, with 13 bases between them. CDR1 is DFQATT, CDR2 SNEGSKA, per germline (reference sequence). CDR3 length: 14 residues. MiXCR, run by TCRdb on the 5' RACE reads, gives a single entry per CDR3 protein. The repertoire has 400,000 to 550,000 distinct CDR3 sequences, roughly a fifth of them found once; the top ten carry around 0.91%. Study-level points and caveats: Modelling approaches yielded underestimates of out-of-frame TCR alpha sharing between monozygotic twins. While abundant cord blood beta clonotypes carried fewer insertions, memory repertoires showed no such pattern.

In addition, the sample was reused for a study of T cells expressing NK-cell markers. That report adds: TCR beta repertoires came from sorted CD3+CD56+NKG2C+, CD3+CD56+NKG2C- and CD3+CD56-NKG2C+ T cells. Five to seven of the donors carried dominant NKG2C+ clonotypes that took up about 1.0-7.0% of their CD8+ T cells.

Material for sequencing was CD4+ T cells sorted from blood. V usage is TRBV20-1 and J usage is TRBJ1-5, with D unresolved. The receptor was isolated from a woman in her late teens or twenties in good health. The CDR3, as DNA: TGCAGTGCTCGCACCCCTCAAGGCAATCAGCCCCAGCATTTT. Amino acids: CSARTPQGNQPQHF.